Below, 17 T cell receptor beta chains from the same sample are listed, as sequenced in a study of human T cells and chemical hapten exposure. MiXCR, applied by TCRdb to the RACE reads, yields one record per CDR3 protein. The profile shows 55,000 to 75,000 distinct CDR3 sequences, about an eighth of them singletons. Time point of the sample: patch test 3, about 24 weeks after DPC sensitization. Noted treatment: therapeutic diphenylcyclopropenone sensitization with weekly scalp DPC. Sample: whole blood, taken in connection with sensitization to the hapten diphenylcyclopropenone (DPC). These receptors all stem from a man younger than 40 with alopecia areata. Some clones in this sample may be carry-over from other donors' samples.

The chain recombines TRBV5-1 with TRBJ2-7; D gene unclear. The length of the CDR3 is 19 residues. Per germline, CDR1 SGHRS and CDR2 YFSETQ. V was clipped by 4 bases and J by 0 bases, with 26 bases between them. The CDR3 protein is CASSAYTDLKTRSSYEQYF. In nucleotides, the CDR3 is TGCGCCAGCAGCGCTTACACAGATTTGAAGACCCGTAGCTCCTACGAGCAGTACTTC.

The CDR3: CASSSTGDYGYTF. The CDR3 nucleotides read TGTGCCAGCAGTTCCACAGGGGACTATGGCTACACCTTC. The genes are TRBV12-3 or TRBV12-4 and TRBJ1-2; 7 bases match TRBD1. The CDR3 runs 13 residues. The ends lost 4 bases at V and 3 bases at J; junction bases unmatched: 2.

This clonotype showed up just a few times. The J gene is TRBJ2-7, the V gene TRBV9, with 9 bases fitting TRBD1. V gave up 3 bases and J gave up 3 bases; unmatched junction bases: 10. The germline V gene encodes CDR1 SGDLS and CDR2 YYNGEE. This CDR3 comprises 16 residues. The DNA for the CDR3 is TGTGCCAGCAGCGCCCCTTACAGGGGGCACTTCTACGAGCAGTACTTC. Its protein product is CASSAPYRGHFYEQYF.

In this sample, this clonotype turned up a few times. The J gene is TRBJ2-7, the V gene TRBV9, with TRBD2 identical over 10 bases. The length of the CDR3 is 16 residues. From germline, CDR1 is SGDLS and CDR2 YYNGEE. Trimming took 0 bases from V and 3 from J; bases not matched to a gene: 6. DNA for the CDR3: TGTGCCAGCAGCGTAGAGGCTAGCGGGGGCTTCTACGAGCAGTACTTC. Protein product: CASSVEASGGFYEQYF.

CDR3 sequence: CASTPGQLYGYTF. The CDR3 DNA reads as TGTGCCAGCACCCCGGGACAGCTCTATGGCTACACCTTC. The chain carries TRBV6-2 or TRBV6-3 and TRBJ1-2, with TRBD1 matching over 7 bases. CDR1 and CDR2 from the germline V gene are MNHEY and SVGEGT. The CDR3 consists of 13 residues. Germline trimming cut 7 bases from V and 4 bases from J; bases unmatched to any gene: 6.

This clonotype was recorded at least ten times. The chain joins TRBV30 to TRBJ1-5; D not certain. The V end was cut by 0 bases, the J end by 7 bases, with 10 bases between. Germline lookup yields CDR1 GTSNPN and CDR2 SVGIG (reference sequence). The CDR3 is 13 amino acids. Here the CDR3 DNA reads TGTGCCTGGAGTGTACTGGTTCAACAGCCCCAGCATTTT. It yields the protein CAWSVLVQQPQHF.

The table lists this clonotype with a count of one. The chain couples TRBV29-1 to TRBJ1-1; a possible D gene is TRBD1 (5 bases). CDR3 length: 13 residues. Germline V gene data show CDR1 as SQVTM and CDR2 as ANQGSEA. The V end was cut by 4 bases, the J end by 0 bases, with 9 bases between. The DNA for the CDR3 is TGCAGCGTTGGGGGCAGAATGAACACTGAAGCTTTCTTT. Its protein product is CSVGGRMNTEAFF.

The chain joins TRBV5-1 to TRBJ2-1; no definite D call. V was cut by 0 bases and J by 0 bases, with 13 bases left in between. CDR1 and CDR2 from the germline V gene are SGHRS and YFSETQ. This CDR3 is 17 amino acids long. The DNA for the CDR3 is TGCGCCAGCAGCTTGGTAGCCCGATCAAGCTCCTACAATGAGCAGTTCTTC. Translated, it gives CASSLVARSSSYNEQFF.

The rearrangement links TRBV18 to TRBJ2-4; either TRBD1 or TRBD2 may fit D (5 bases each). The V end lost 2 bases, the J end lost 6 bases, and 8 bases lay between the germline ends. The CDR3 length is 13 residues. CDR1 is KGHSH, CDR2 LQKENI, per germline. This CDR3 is CASSPGGSNIQYF. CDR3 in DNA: TGTGCCAGCTCACCAGGGGGTTCAAACATTCAGTACTTC.

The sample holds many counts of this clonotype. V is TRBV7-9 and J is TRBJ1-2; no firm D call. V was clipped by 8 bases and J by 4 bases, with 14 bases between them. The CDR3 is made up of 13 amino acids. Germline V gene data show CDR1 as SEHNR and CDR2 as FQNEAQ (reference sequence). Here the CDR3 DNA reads TGTGCCAGCGCCCCAGGTTCCACCTATGGCTACACCTTC. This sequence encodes CASAPGSTYGYTF.

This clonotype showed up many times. The CDR3 sequence is CASRSMGGLSGAFF. The DNA of the CDR3 is TGTGCCAGCAGGTCGATGGGGGGCTTGAGCGGAGCTTTCTTT. This sequence joins TRBV2 and TRBJ1-1, with D possibly matching TRBD1 (6 bases). The germline V gene has CDR1 SNHLY and CDR2 FYNNEI. V lost 6 bases and J 10 bases, leaving 21 bases between the germline ends. The CDR3 length is 14 residues.

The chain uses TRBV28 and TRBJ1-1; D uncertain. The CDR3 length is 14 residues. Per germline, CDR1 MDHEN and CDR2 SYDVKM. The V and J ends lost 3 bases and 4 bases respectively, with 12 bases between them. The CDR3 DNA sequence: TGTGCCAGCAGTTTTTCGGGGTTGCTCACTGAAGCTTTCTTT. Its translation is CASSFSGLLTEAFF.

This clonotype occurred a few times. The CDR3 nucleotides read TGCAGTGCTAGAGATCCCTCTGGGGCCAACGTCCTGACTTTC. It specifies CSARDPSGANVLTF. The rearrangement links TRBV20-1 to TRBJ2-6, with unresolved D. Trimming removed 0 bases at V and 0 bases at J, with 3 bases between. This CDR3 comprises 14 residues. In germline, CDR1 is DFQATT, CDR2 SNEGSKA (reference sequence).

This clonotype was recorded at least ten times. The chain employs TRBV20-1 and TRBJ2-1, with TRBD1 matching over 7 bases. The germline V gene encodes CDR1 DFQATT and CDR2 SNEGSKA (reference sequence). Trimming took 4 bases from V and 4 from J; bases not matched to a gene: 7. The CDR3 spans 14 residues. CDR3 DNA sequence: TGCAGTGCTAAGACAGGGAAATGGTACAATGAGCAGTTCTTC. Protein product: CSAKTGKWYNEQFF.

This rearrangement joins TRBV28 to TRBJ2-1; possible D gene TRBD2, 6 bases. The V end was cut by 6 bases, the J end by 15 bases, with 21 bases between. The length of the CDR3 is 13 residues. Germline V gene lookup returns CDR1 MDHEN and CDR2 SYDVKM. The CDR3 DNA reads TGTGCCAGCAGCTTAGGGCAGACTCCGGAGGGGTTCTTC. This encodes CASSLGQTPEGFF. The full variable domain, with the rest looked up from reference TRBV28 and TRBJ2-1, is DVKVTQSSRYLVKRTGEKVFLECVQDMDHENMFWYRQDPGLGLRLIYFSYDVKMKEKGDIPEGYSVSREKKERFSLILESASTNQTSMYLCASSLGQTPEGFFGPGTRLTVL.

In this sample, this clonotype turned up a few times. The CDR3 reads CASSVGGDEQFF. The CDR3 bases are TGTGCCAGCAGCGTAGGGGGCGATGAGCAGTTCTTC. The chain uses TRBV9 and TRBJ2-1, with D tentatively TRBD1 (5 bases). Between the trimmed V and J ends, which lost 0 bases and 8 bases, there was a span of 6 bases. The CDR3 consists of 12 residues. Germline CDR1 and CDR2: SGDLS and YYNGEE.

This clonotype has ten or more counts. The CDR3 loop is CASSQETGTLWTF. CDR3 bases: TGTGCCAGCAGCCAAGAAACAGGGACCCTCTGGACCTTC. The chain is built from TRBV3-1 and TRBJ1-2, with D possibly TRBD1 on 6 matching bases. The CDR3 consists of 13 residues. Germline V gene lookup returns CDR1 LGHDT and CDR2 YNNKEL (reference sequence). Between the trimmed V and J ends, which lost 0 bases and 14 bases, there was a span of 16 bases. The variable domain in full, completed from reference TRBV3-1 and TRBJ1-2, reads DTAVSQTPKYLVTQMGNDKSIKCEQNLGHDTMYWYKQDSKKFLKIMFSYNNKELIINETVPNRFSPKSPDKAHLNLHINSLELGDSAVYFCASSQETGTLWTFGSGTRLTVV.